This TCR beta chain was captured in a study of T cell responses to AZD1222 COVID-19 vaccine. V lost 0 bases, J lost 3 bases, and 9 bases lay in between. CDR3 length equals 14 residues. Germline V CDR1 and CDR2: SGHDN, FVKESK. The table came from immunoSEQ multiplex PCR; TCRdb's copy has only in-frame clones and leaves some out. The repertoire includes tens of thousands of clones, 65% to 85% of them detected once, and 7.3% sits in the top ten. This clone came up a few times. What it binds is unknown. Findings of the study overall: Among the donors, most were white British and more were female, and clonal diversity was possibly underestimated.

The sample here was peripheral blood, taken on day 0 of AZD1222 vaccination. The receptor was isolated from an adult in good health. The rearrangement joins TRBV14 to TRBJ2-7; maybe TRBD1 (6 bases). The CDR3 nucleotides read TGTGCCAGCAGCCAAGAGGGGGCGTTCTACGAGCAGTACTTC. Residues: CASSQEGAFYEQYF. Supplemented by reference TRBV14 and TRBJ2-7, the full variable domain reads EAGVTQFPSHSVIEKGQTVTLRCDPISGHDNLYWYRRVMGKEIKFLLHFVKESKQDESGMPNNRFLAERTGGTYSTLKVQPAELEDSGVYFCASSQEGAFYEQYFGPGTRLTVT.